This T cell receptor (beta chain) came from a study of cytomegalovirus exposure and HLA in healthy donors (dated by TCRdb to 2016 to 2017). With respect to the entire study: An earlier analysis of under 600 of the donors reported 250 to 300 Gb of sequence data and some 120 million unique TCR beta sequences from about 180 million T cells. Around 320 gigabases of sequencing data and some 85 million unique TCR sequences were included in an early release covering 550 to 650 HLA-typed donors. Among the roughly 430 genotyped donors, approximately 81% belonged to the genetic ancestry cluster associated with self-reported Caucasian donors. The aim of the study was to test whether cataloging public T cell receptors could identify signatures of past pathogen exposure. The study profiled the T cell repertoires of 500 to 800 subjects by immunosequencing and related them to cytomegalovirus serostatus. A separate validation cohort of about 110 different subjects was used in addition to the approximately 700-subject first cohort. The study combined high-throughput TCR immunosequencing, statistical association of individual TCRs with disease status, and machine learning to predict cytomegalovirus infection status. A later analysis re-analyzed previously published TCR beta repertoires from roughly 690 donors and added high-resolution HLA genotyping to study TCR occurrence patterns. Rather than using new phenotypic data, the later analysis identified candidate immune exposures from TCR beta sequences and from how often those sequences occurred across donors. An earlier analysis of approximately 580 of the donors used high-throughput TCR beta sequencing to judge whether each TCR beta V gene segment behaved as functional or pseudogenic. Alongside the repertoire data, information on donor age, sex, ethnicity and CMV serostatus was compiled. In a later genetic analysis, genome-wide SNP genotypes for about 55% of the roughly 670 donors were used, and that subset was treated as a discovery cohort. All discovery cohort repertoires had been generated on a single sequencing platform. HLA typing included class I and class II loci at four-digit resolution. Typing coverage varied by locus: 629-630 donors for A, B, C, DRB1 and DQB1; about 520 for DQA1; over 600 for DPA1; approximately 450 for DPB1. Because of strong linkage in the cohort, roughly five DR-DQ haplotypes were treated as single units for association and clustering. Among 300 to 500 genotyped donors of the cohort, an average of around 240,000 unique TCR beta nucleotide sequences was sequenced per donor, of which 15% to 20% were non-productive. On the study overall, not on this receptor specifically: Because some donors lacked HLA typing at each locus, the association tests relied only on the typed subset. According to a later analysis, parvovirus B19, influenza, CMV and Epstein-Barr virus appeared linked to several top co-occurrence clusters. A further reported finding was that TCR beta sequences accurately predicted the HLA-A and HLA-B alleles for most subjects in the first cohort. In a later analysis, HLA-associated TCR beta chains showed more clonal expansion and lower generation probabilities than non-associated chains that were equally common. It was suggested by the authors that the approach could potentially be generalized to other disease states and immunological phenotypes. A total of 150 or so TCR beta chains were listed by the study as associated with cytomegalovirus. An association between a missense DCLRE1C variant and V-gene and J-gene trimming of TCR beta chains was found in a later genetic analysis and replicated in an independent cohort. Because counts were too low, about 15 rarely observed V segments, including chromosome 9 orphons, were left out of the earlier analysis of 500 to 650 of the donors. The presence/absence analyses assumed that sequencing depth was roughly uniform across donors, and that assumption may not be true. A few of the identified cytomegalovirus-associated TCR beta chains were confirmed in vitro to be specific for cytomegalovirus antigens. CMV serostatus was the only immune exposure information available for the cohort. A cluster of highly shared sequence variants was judged likely to be a technical artifact of the sequencing pipeline. A later analysis found that most CMV-associated TCR beta chains appeared HLA-restricted, with HLA associations seemingly driven largely by CMV exposure. Cytomegalovirus status was reported to be diagnosed by the classifier with high specificity and sensitivity in both the original and validation cohorts. When HLA alleles, especially DR and DQ, strongly co-occurred, TCR associations were difficult to assign to individual alleles. Across donors, most TCR sequences were observed very rarely, whereas some public TCRs were present in many individuals. Linkage disequilibrium might explain the correlated functional status among segregating V segments, but an unknown experimental factor could not be excluded. Compared with the roughly 700-donor mean, donors in an Asian-associated ancestry cluster had fewer N-insertions in productive TCRs, according to a later genetic analysis. A later analysis associated around 16,000 TCR beta sequences with specific HLA alleles at a false discovery rate of 0.05. The cohort was sequenced for TCR beta chains only, and without alpha or paired-chain data the features that could be detected were limited. In a later analysis, TCR association rates were found to vary across HLA loci, with the most associated TCRs seen for DRB1 alleles and the fewest for HLA-C alleles. In an earlier analysis of a few hundred of the donors, most TCR beta V segments were observed in productive rearrangements about 90% or about 30% of the time, broadly matching IMGT annotations.

Libraries were constructed by the immunoSEQ multiplex PCR assay. A mixture of 60 forward primers for TCR Vbeta segments and 13 reverse primers for TCR Jbeta segments was used in the multiplex PCR. The CDR3 region of rearranged TCR beta genes was amplified from genomic DNA by a multiplex PCR assay. Amplified TCR beta libraries were sequenced as 87-base-pair reads on the Illumina HiSeq System. The study's processing was this. In a later analysis, 70 million to 95 million unique TCR beta chains were counted across the roughly 610 repertoires, and roughly 11 million of these chains were shared by at least two donors. To remove PCR and sequencing errors, raw reads were error-corrected and collapsed into unique sequences using a nearest-neighbor algorithm that merged closely related sequences. V, D and J gene segments were assigned by aligning CDR3 sequences to IMGT reference sequences. For a sequence to be retained, a match of at least six nucleotides to both a V gene segment and a J gene segment was required. A rearrangement counted as productive if the CDR3 had no stop codons and remained in frame with V and J, and every other rearrangement counted as non-productive. CDR3 was defined according to IMGT convention as the region running from the second conserved V-encoded cysteine to the conserved J-encoded phenylalanine. The earlier analysis of 500 to 750 of the donors excluded any sequence lacking an unambiguous match to a single V gene segment. In an earlier analysis of 500 to 750 of the donors, V segments were called functional above 56.7% productive rearrangements and were called segregating when the between-donor standard deviation exceeded 5%. A statistical classification framework was developed to diagnose cytomegalovirus status using the catalog of TCR beta chain sequences. V and J gene assignment, in a later analysis, came from comparing TCR nucleotide sequences with IMGT/GENE-DB human TR gene sequences. In a later analysis, CDR3 sequences and most-parsimonious VDJ recombination scenarios were assigned using the TCRdist pipeline. In a later analysis, each TCR beta chain was defined by its CDR3 amino acid sequence together with its V-gene family, and reads without a unique V-gene family were excluded. A later analysis removed roughly 590 highly shared, low-generation-probability nucleotide sequences to deal with suspected cross-contamination and a sequencing artifact. In a later analysis, a clonal expansion index was calculated for each public chain from normalized within-repertoire ranks of inferred template counts. Generation probabilities in a later analysis came from a VDJ recombination model fitted to out-of-frame rearrangements, and those results were checked against IGoR. In a later analysis, hypergeometric tests were used to score TCR-TCR, TCR-HLA and TCR-CMV co-occurrence, with a repertoire-size bias correction applied to TCR pairs. In a later analysis, false discovery rates were estimated by permuting HLA or CMV assignments 20 times. In a later analysis, co-occurring TCRs were grouped with DBSCAN, and TCRdist sequence similarity was added when clustering was performed within HLA-allele-positive subsets. Repertoires with fewer than 30,000 or more than 120,000 public chains were left out of co-occurrence clustering, as were five repertoires with anomalous nucleotide sharing. The table comes from immuneACCESS by way of TCRdb, which keeps in-frame sequences with V and J called. Part of the clones is missing from these tables; in studies checked, under half for an unresolved V gene and the rest for unknown reasons. The DNA was the basis for D and trimming; V, J and clone size are from that table. The sample table holds about 72,000 clones, of which 70% to 80% were seen once. In total, the top ten clones hold around 3% of the sample.

Turning to this clone: There is no known antigen for this receptor. It has no much larger one-base neighbor in the sample; base qualities were not kept.

In total, 630 or so healthy bone marrow donors made up the cohort. At the time of sampling, every cohort member was nominally healthy, though immune exposures that went unrecorded were likely present. The donor was CMV seronegative and belonged to the group of 350 to 400 seronegative cohort members. A peripheral blood sample was collected from each donor, and TCR beta sequencing was performed on peripheral blood mononuclear cells. Genomic DNA extraction from the blood cell samples was performed with the Qiagen DNeasy Blood Extraction Kit. The receptor was derived from a man aged 35 to 55 in good health and CMV-seronegative. The specimen was PBMCs.

The CDR3 sequence is CASSGQGAPYNEQFF. DNA sequence: TGTGCCAGCTCCGGACAGGGGGCCCCCTACAATGAGCAGTTCTTC. Recombination connected TRBV18 to TRBJ2-1, with 11 middle bases fitting TRBD1. Measured from the cysteine to the phenylalanine, the CDR3 is 15 residues long. Kept here is only the CDR3 DNA, which spans 45 bases and is read in frame from base 1. The germline V gene provides CDR1 KGHSH and CDR2 LQKENI. After removal of 6 bases from V and 2 bases from J, the junction retains 3 bases not matched to a gene.